These 25 T cell receptor beta chains were sequenced from one sample in a study of T cells in Graves' hyperthyroidism and ophthalmopathy. It was RNA transcripts that yielded the amplified TCR beta CDR3 regions. Carried out on the TCR CDR3, a first-round RT-PCR used the HTBI primer set. Using its own MiXCR run on the multiplex PCR reads, TCRdb lists one record per CDR3 protein. The sample yields about 700,000 distinct CDR3 sequences, approximately 14% seen once. Input material: blood. The source of these receptors is a woman in her late teens or twenties with Graves' hyperthyroidism.

This clonotype was seen more than once but under ten times. The junction and the germline gene differ at one end; a read error may be behind it. The chain recombines TRBV27 with TRBJ1-2; D is undetermined. This CDR3 contains 14 residues. Per the germline V gene, CDR1 is MNHEY and CDR2 is SMNVEV (reference sequence). CDR3 residues: CASNLSGTLYGYTF. The CDR3 nucleotides are TGTGCCAGCAATTTATCGGGTACCTTATATGGCTACACCTTC.

The chain carries TRBV7-9 and TRBJ2-5; perhaps TRBD2 as D (6 bases). This CDR3 is 13 amino acids long. The V gene lost 5 bases and the J gene lost 3 bases, with 10 bases spanning the gap. Per the germline V gene, CDR1 is SEHNR and CDR2 is FQNEAQ (reference sequence). The DNA for the CDR3 is TGTGCCAGCAGCCCCTGGGAGGAAGAGACCCAGTACTTC. Translating gives CASSPWEEETQYF.

CDR3 loop: CASSIGGGNSPLHF. The DNA for the CDR3 is TGTGCCAGTAGTATAGGGGGCGGAAATTCACCCCTCCACTTT. The chain couples TRBV19 to TRBJ1-6, with D maybe TRBD1 (5 bases). CDR3 length equals 14 residues. Germline V gene lookup returns CDR1 LNHDA and CDR2 SQIVND (reference sequence). Trimming removed 1 base at V and 7 bases at J, with 8 bases between.

This clonotype was counted a few times. The gene calls are TRBV20-1 and TRBJ1-2; 7 bases map to TRBD1. With V trimmed by 7 bases and J by 7 bases, 15 bases remained unmatched. The CDR3 covers 14 residues. The germline V gene encodes CDR1 DFQATT and CDR2 SNEGSKA (reference sequence). The CDR3 loop is CSGSQGFRDGGYTF. In DNA, the CDR3 is TGCAGTGGGTCACAGGGGTTCAGGGATGGTGGCTACACCTTC.

Many counts were recorded for this clonotype. The rearrangement joins TRBV7-2 to TRBJ2-1, with D possibly called TRBD1 or TRBD2 (5 bases each). The CDR3 length is 14 residues. Germline values: CDR1 SGHTA, CDR2 FQGNSA. With 10 bases removed from V and 2 bases from J, the gap between germline ends came to 15 bases. CDR3 sequence: CATSRGGTYNEQFF. The CDR3 DNA sequence: TGTGCCACCTCACGGGGCGGTACCTACAATGAGCAGTTCTTC.

This clonotype was observed at least ten times. V gene TRBV5-1 combines with J gene TRBJ1-1; D is unresolved. Trimming removed 3 bases from V and 2 bases from J, with 8 bases in between. The CDR3 consists of 13 residues. Germline V gene data show CDR1 as SGHRS and CDR2 as YFSETQ. The CDR3 DNA sequence: TGCGCCAGCAGCTACAGCAAAAACACTGAAGCTTTCTTT. Its protein product is CASSYSKNTEAFF.

This clonotype was detected many times. The chain carries TRBV7-9 and TRBJ2-1, with D perhaps matching TRBD1 (6 bases). Germline CDR1 is SEHNR and CDR2 is FQNEAQ (reference sequence). Trimming took 6 bases from V and 1 from J, leaving 13 bases between them. The CDR3 covers 15 residues. CDR3 protein: CASRWDNLSYNEQFF. The DNA of the CDR3 is TGTGCCAGCAGATGGGACAACCTGTCCTACAATGAGCAGTTCTTC.

This clonotype was counted between two and nine times. The gene calls are TRBV3-1 and TRBJ2-5; D not certain. Trimming took 2 bases from V and 2 from J, leaving 9 bases between them. The germline V gene has CDR1 LGHDT and CDR2 YNNKEL (reference sequence). CDR3 length: 14 amino acids. DNA of the CDR3: TGTGCCAGCAGCCAAAATGGGCTACAAGAGACCCAGTACTTC. Amino acid sequence: CASSQNGLQETQYF.

In this sample, this clonotype turned up many times. The rearrangement uses TRBV18 and TRBJ2-4; 11 bases map to TRBD1. Germline V CDR1 and CDR2: KGHSH, LQKENI. Germline trimming cut 4 bases from V and 2 bases from J; bases unmatched to any gene: 7. The CDR3 is made up of 17 amino acids. CDR3 loop: CASSHLRDRGTKNIQYF. In DNA, the CDR3 is TGTGCCAGCTCACATCTCCGGGACAGGGGGACCAAAAACATTCAGTACTTC.

This clonotype was observed at least ten times. V usage is TRBV20-1 and J usage is TRBJ2-1, with D perhaps matching TRBD1 or TRBD2 (5 bases each). Trimming shortened V by 2 bases and J by 4 bases, and 15 bases separated the two germline ends. There are 15 residues in the CDR3. CDR1 is DFQATT, CDR2 SNEGSKA, per germline (reference sequence). The CDR3 DNA reads as TGCAGTGCTAGAAACCGGGACGGAGTATACAATGAGCAGTTCTTC. This translates into CSARNRDGVYNEQFF.

This clonotype was picked up many times. CDR3 protein: CASSRTGPSSYNSPLHF. The CDR3 region has the DNA TGTGCCAGCAGTCGGACAGGGCCCAGCTCCTATAATTCACCCCTCCACTTT. The J gene is TRBJ1-6, the V gene TRBV12-3 or TRBV12-4; 8 nucleotides line up with TRBD1. The junction had 6 bases not matched to a gene; V was cut back by 5 bases and J by 0 bases. This CDR3 has 17 amino acids.

This clonotype has only a few counts. This sequence joins TRBV30 and TRBJ1-3; 8 positions match TRBD1. The CDR3 is made up of 14 amino acids. The germline V gene encodes CDR1 GTSNPN and CDR2 SVGIG (reference sequence). V shed 2 bases and J 9 bases; nucleotides not matched to a gene: 9. CDR3 sequence: CAWSFPGQVVTIYF. CDR3 bases: TGTGCCTGGAGTTTTCCGGGACAGGTGGTCACCATATATTTT.

This clonotype was observed many times. This chain joins TRBV24-1 and TRBJ2-1; 8 nucleotides agree with TRBD1. The CDR3 totals 16 residues. The germline V gene has CDR1 KGHDR and CDR2 SFDVKD. Trimming took 4 bases from V and 5 from J; bases not matched to a gene: 9. DNA of the CDR3: TGTGCCACCAGTGACCCTCCCTCGACAGGGGACAATGAGCAGTTCTTC. It codes for CATSDPPSTGDNEQFF.

This chain joins TRBV6-1 and TRBJ1-5; D gene uncertain. The CDR3 runs to 13 residues. Germline values: CDR1 MNHNS, CDR2 SASEGT. Trimming took 6 bases from V and 4 from J, leaving 10 bases between them. The DNA of the CDR3 is TGTGCCAGCAGAAGGGAGTGGAATCAGCCCCAGCATTTT. This codes for CASRREWNQPQHF.

This clonotype showed up many times. This rearrangement joins TRBV6-5 to TRBJ1-4; 7 positions match TRBD1. The V and J ends lost 0 bases and 0 bases, in that order; junction bases with no gene match: 4. The germline V gene encodes CDR1 MNHEY and CDR2 SVGAGI. The CDR3 runs 17 residues. The CDR3 protein is CASSYSGGTATNEKLFF. The CDR3 region has the DNA TGTGCCAGCAGTTACTCCGGGGGGACAGCAACTAATGAAAAACTGTTTTTT.

The chain carries TRBV7-9 and TRBJ1-2; 8 bases are a match to TRBD1. The CDR3 contains 15 residues. J lost 4 bases, V lost 0 bases, and 4 bases had no gene match. Germline loops: CDR1 SEHNR, CDR2 FQNEAQ (reference sequence). This CDR3 is CASSLAAGGGYGYTF. CDR3 bases: TGTGCCAGCAGCTTAGCGGCAGGGGGCGGCTATGGCTACACCTTC.

The chain couples TRBV28 to TRBJ2-3; D unresolved. The V end was cut by 6 bases, the J end by 5 bases, with 12 bases between. The length of the CDR3 is 13 residues. CDR1 is MDHEN and CDR2 is SYDVKM in the germline V gene. The CDR3 DNA reads TGTGCCAGCAGCCCCACCCCGAAAGATACGCAGTATTTT. Protein product: CASSPTPKDTQYF.

This clonotype was found a few times. The chain combines TRBV4-1 with TRBJ2-2, with TRBD1 matching over 10 bases. The J call may be wrong; the DNA end is better matched by TRBJ1-1. The CDR3 sequence is 16 residues long. From germline, CDR1 is MGHRA and CDR2 YSYEKL. The DNA for the CDR3 is TGCGCCAGCAACCACCCCCCGACAGGGGGCAAGGGGGGAGCTTTCTTT. This encodes CASNHPPTGGKGGAFF.

The chain recombines TRBV4-3 with TRBJ2-1; TRBD2 matches at 10 bases. Per the germline V gene, CDR1 is LGHNA and CDR2 is YSLEER. The CDR3 contains 16 residues. The junction had 4 bases not matched to a gene; V was cut back by 3 bases and J by 2 bases. The CDR3 protein is CASSQSLAGPYNEQFF. CDR3 nucleotide sequence: TGCGCCAGCAGCCAGTCACTAGCGGGGCCCTACAATGAGCAGTTCTTC.

The chain couples TRBV19 to TRBJ2-3; the D gene is possibly TRBD2 (6 bases). Germline CDR1 is LNHDA and CDR2 is SQIVND (reference sequence). V shed 2 bases and J shed 1 base, with 16 bases lying between them. The CDR3 contains 17 residues. CDR3 region: CASSINPGGAGTDTQYF. CDR3 sequence (DNA): TGTGCCAGTAGTATAAACCCCGGAGGGGCCGGCACAGATACGCAGTATTTT.

The gene calls are TRBV13 and TRBJ1-2, with a tentative D call TRBD1 (5 bases). There are 15 residues in the CDR3. The germline CDR1 and CDR2 sequences are PRHDT and FYEKMQ (reference sequence). The V and J ends lost 5 bases and 2 bases respectively, with 15 bases between them. This CDR3 is CASSKGVQANYGYTF. The CDR3 DNA sequence: TGTGCCAGCAGCAAAGGGGTACAGGCCAACTATGGCTACACCTTC.

This clonotype was counted between two and nine times. The chain employs TRBV18 and TRBJ2-6, with unresolved D. The V end lost 0 bases, the J end lost 4 bases, and 10 bases lay between the germline ends. Germline V gives CDR1 KGHSH, CDR2 LQKENI. The CDR3 totals 16 residues. As DNA, the CDR3 is TGTGCCAGCTCACCACCTAGACCCCTCGGGGCCAACGTCCTGACTTTC. Translation: CASSPPRPLGANVLTF.

This chain joins TRBV20-1 and TRBJ2-5; D uncertain. The CDR3 is 11 amino acids. V was shortened by 7 bases and J by 5 bases, with 11 bases between the two germline ends. Germline-derived CDR1 and CDR2 are DFQATT and SNEGSKA (reference sequence). The chain's CDR3 is CSGAPGETQYF. CDR3 in DNA: TGCAGTGGGGCCCCCGGGGAGACCCAGTACTTC.

This clonotype was seen repeatedly, ten times or more. V and J are TRBV9 and TRBJ2-1; 10 bases are a match to TRBD2. The CDR3 has 16 residues. CDR1 is SGDLS and CDR2 is YYNGEE in the germline V gene. The V gene end was trimmed by 2 bases and the J gene end by 3 bases; junction bases not matched to a gene: 5. The CDR3 nucleotides read TGTGCCAGCAGCGTTCATGTAGCGGGAGGCTACAATGAGCAGTTCTTC. Its protein product is CASSVHVAGGYNEQFF.

This clonotype was recorded many times. V usage is TRBV28 and J usage is TRBJ1-5; 8 positions agree with TRBD1. Germline V gives CDR1 MDHEN, CDR2 SYDVKM. The CDR3 is 15 amino acids. J gave up 1 base and V 5 bases, and 4 bases lay outside the gene matches. The CDR3 is CASSGTGGSNQPQHF. The DNA of the CDR3 is TGTGCCAGCAGTGGCACAGGGGGAAGCAATCAGCCCCAGCATTTT. Looking up the rest from reference TRBV28 and TRBJ1-5 gives the full variable domain: DVKVTQSSRYLVKRTGEKVFLECVQDMDHENMFWYRQDPGLGLRLIYFSYDVKMKEKGDIPEGYSVSREKKERFSLILESASTNQTSMYLCASSGTGGSNQPQHFGDGTRLSIL.